This passage covers 6 T cell receptor beta chains from one sample sequenced in a study of T-cell reconstitution after alpha-beta-depleted transplantation in children. Unique molecular identifiers tagged the TCRbeta library. TCRdb ran MiXCR on the PCR reads and lists one entry per CDR3 protein. The sample consists of about 250,000 distinct CDR3 sequences, 20% to 30% of them appearing once. This sample comprised PBMCs, mostly from graft donor cells, obtained 360 days after TCRalphabeta/CD19-depleted stem cell transplant. These receptors originate from a female patient aged 2-15 years who had a stem cell transplant for congenital amegakaryocytic thrombocytopenia, so the T cells may come from the graft donor.

As to this clonotype: Its ends do not fully match the called genes, so a read error is possible. The chain has TRBV14 and TRBJ1-1; TRBD1 aligns across 7 bases. CDR3 length: 17 amino acids. Germline assignment: CDR1 SGHDN and CDR2 FVKESK. CDR3 bases: TGTGTCAGCAGCCAGAGGGACAGCTGGGGTATGAACACTGAAGCTTTCTTT. This encodes CVSSQRDSWGMNTEAFF.

This chain connects TRBV7-6 to TRBJ1-6; D perhaps matches TRBD1 (6 bases). The CDR3 has 18 residues. The V and J ends lost 1 base and 8 bases respectively, with 21 bases between them. Germline assignment: CDR1 SGHVS and CDR2 FNYEAQ. The CDR3 DNA reads TGTGCCAGCAGCTTAGACCGAGACAGGTTCATCGGGGATTCACCCCTCCACTTT. Translation: CASSLDRDRFIGDSPLHF.

Comment on this clonotype: Compared with germline, one end of the junction differs, possibly owing to a read error. The genes are TRBV7-9 and TRBJ1-5, with D perhaps TRBD1 (6 bases). This CDR3 has 14 residues. Germline V CDR1 and CDR2: SEHNR, FQNEAQ (reference sequence). CDR3: CDSSSTGGNQPQHF. The CDR3 DNA is TGTGACAGCAGCTCGACAGGTGGCAATCAGCCCCAGCATTTT.

V is TRBV20-1 and J is TRBJ2-1; 12 positions match TRBD2. The CDR3 has 17 residues. From germline, CDR1 is DFQATT and CDR2 SNEGSKA (reference sequence). Losses at the gene ends were 2 bases for V and 9 bases for J; bases not matched to a gene: 14. CDR3 loop: CSARLELAGGLAGEQFF. The CDR3 DNA reads as TGCAGTGCTAGACTCGAACTAGCGGGAGGCTTGGCTGGTGAGCAGTTCTTC.

This chain connects TRBV20-1 to TRBJ2-3; 7 nucleotides line up with TRBD2. The CDR3 is made up of 16 amino acids. Looked up from germline, CDR1 is DFQATT and CDR2 is SNEGSKA (reference sequence). V was clipped by 1 base and J by 2 bases; unmatched bases: 9. DNA of the CDR3: TGCAGTGCTAGAGCCCCTTCAGCGGGATTCACAGATACGCAGTATTTT. This encodes CSARAPSAGFTDTQYF.

This clonotype was seen more than once but under ten times. V usage is TRBV20-1 and J usage is TRBJ2-1; no definite D call. The CDR3 consists of 13 residues. Germline loops: CDR1 DFQATT, CDR2 SNEGSKA (reference sequence). The V gene lost 5 bases and the J gene lost 5 bases, with 13 bases spanning the gap. The CDR3 sequence: CSASRDVNNEQFF. The CDR3 DNA reads TGCAGTGCTTCCCGAGACGTAAACAATGAGCAGTTCTTC.